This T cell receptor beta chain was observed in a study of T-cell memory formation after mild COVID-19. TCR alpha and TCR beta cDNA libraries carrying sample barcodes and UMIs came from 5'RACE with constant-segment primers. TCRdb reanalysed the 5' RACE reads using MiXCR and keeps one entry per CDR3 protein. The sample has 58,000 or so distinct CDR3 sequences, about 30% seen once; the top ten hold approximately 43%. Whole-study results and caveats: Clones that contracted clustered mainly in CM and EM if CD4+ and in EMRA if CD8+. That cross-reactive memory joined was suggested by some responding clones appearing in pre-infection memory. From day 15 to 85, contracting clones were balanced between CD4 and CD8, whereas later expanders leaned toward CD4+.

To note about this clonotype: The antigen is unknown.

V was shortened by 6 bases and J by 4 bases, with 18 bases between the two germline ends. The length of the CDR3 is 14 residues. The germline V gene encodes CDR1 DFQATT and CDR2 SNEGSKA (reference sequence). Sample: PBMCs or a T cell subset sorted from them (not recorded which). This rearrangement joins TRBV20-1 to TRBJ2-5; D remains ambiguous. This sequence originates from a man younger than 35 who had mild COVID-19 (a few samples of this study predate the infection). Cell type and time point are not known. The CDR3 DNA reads TGCAGTGCCCGTTTTCCGAGCCTTAGAGAGACCCAGTACTTC. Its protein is CSARFPSLRETQYF.